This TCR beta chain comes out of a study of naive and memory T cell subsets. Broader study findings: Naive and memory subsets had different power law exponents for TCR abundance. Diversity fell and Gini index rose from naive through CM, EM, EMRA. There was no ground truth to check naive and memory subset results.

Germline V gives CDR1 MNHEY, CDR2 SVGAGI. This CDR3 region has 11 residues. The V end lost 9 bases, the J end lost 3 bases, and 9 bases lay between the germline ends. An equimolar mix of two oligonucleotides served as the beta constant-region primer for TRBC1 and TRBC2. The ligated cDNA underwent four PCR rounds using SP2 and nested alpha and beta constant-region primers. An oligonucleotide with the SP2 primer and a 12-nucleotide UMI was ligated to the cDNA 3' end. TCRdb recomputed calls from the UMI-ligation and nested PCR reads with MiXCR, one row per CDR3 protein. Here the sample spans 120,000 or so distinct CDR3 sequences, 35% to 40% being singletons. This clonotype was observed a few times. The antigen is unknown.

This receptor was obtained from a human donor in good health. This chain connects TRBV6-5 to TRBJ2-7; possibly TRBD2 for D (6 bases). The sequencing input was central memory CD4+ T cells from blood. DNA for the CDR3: TGTGCCAGGGGGACTTACTACGAGCAGTACTTC. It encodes CARGTYYEQYF.